This record concerns one T cell receptor beta chain sequence. Sequenced by immunoSEQ multiplex PCR; TCRdb stores in-frame clones only, minus some. This table holds 60,000 to 65,000 clones, 80% to 90% found once. These data are taken from a study of OX40 agonist ivuxolimab in advanced cancers. As for the study in general: Patients enrolled in dose escalation were diagnosed with hepatocellular carcinoma, melanoma, renal cell or head and neck cancer.

Germline CDR1 is MDHEN and CDR2 is SYDVKM. There are 14 residues in the CDR3. Between the trimmed V and J ends, which lost 3 bases and 5 bases, there was a span of 13 bases. Patients who had autoimmune disease history or got systemic immunosuppression were left out. The rearrangement joins TRBV28 to TRBJ2-5, with D perhaps being TRBD1 or TRBD2 (5 bases each). The sequenced sample was CD4+ or CD8+ T cells sorted from blood, obtained in a trial of the OX40 agonist ivuxolimab. The receptor was isolated from an adult with an advanced solid tumor such as melanoma, head and neck, liver or kidney cancer. The CDR3 DNA sequence: TGTGCCAGCAGTTTCGGGATTGGGGCGGAGACCCAGTACTTC. Protein product: CASSFGIGAETQYF.